This passage covers 23 T cell receptor beta chains from one sample sequenced in a study of CXCR3-negative and CXCR3-positive naive CD8 T cells. UMI-labeled TRB cDNA libraries were prepared by 5' RACE. TCRdb processed the 5' RACE reads again and assigns one entry to each CDR3 protein, with no DNA. This table lists fewer than 80,000 distinct CDR3 sequences. Material for sequencing was naive CXCR3- CD8+ T cells from blood. Documented subset: CD45RO-CCR7+CD27+CD95- naive CD8+ T cells lacking CXCR3 (TNR3-). The origin of the receptors is a human donor in good health. Some clones in this sample may be carry-over from other donors' samples.

The genes are TRBV4-2 and TRBJ2-1; the TCRdb call, TRBD2, lacks DNA for checking. This CDR3 has 17 residues. Germline V gene lookup returns CDR1 LGHNA and CDR2 YNFKEQ. CDR3 protein: CASSQDLETTSYNEQFF.

The rearrangement joins TRBV21-1 to TRBJ2-7; checking the TCRdb D call of TRBD1 is not possible without DNA. TRBV21-1 is annotated as a pseudogene. This CDR3 contains 16 residues. CDR3 in amino acids: CASSKGFRQDYGEQYF.

The V and J genes are TRBV6-4 and TRBJ2-1; the TCRdb D gene call, TRBD2, has no DNA to confirm it. Germline CDR1 MRHNA, CDR2 SNTAGT. The CDR3 sequence is 15 residues long. The CDR3 reads CASSVDLGPRDEQFF.

The chain uses TRBV5-1 and TRBJ2-5; TCRdb gives TRBD1 as the D gene, but with no DNA this cannot be confirmed. The CDR3 runs 15 residues. Germline V CDR1 and CDR2: SGHRS, YFSETQ. The CDR3: CASSPGQGYRETQYF.

The V call is TRBV14, the J call TRBJ2-4; TCRdb's D call, TRBD2, is unchecked because there is no DNA. This CDR3 contains 17 residues. The V gene's germline CDR1 is SGHDN and CDR2 FVKESK. The chain's CDR3 is CACSQGLTLAGIDIQYF.

This rearrangement joins TRBV12-3 or TRBV12-4 to TRBJ2-7. This CDR3 is 11 amino acids long. The CDR3 region is CASSFEETQYF.

This sequence joins TRBV28 and TRBJ2-5. The V gene's germline CDR1 is MDHEN and CDR2 SYDVKM. The CDR3 runs to 13 residues. The CDR3 is CASSFGFRETQYF.

CDR3 in amino acids: CASSGIFVETQYF. V gene TRBV7-3 combines with J gene TRBJ2-5. CDR1 is SGHTA, CDR2 FQGTGA, per germline. This CDR3 has 13 residues.

This chain uses TRBV27 with TRBJ2-1; without DNA, the TCRdb call of TRBD2 cannot be checked. The germline V gene encodes CDR1 MNHEY and CDR2 SMNVEV (reference sequence). This CDR3 comprises 17 residues. CDR3 sequence reads: CASSLTLSISGGYEQFF.

The rearrangement links TRBV4-3 to TRBJ1-1; TCRdb returns TRBD1, unconfirmable since there is no DNA. The CDR3 spans 17 residues. Germline V CDR1 and CDR2: LGHNA, YSLEER. CDR3: CASSQDPLQVRNTEAFF.

The genes are TRBV7-9 and TRBJ2-7. Germline CDR1 reads SEHNR; CDR2 reads FQNEAQ (reference sequence). The CDR3 sequence is 11 residues long. CDR3 protein: CASSLGREQYF.

The V gene is TRBV29-1, the J gene TRBJ1-4; absent DNA, TCRdb's TRBD1 call cannot be checked. CDR1 SQVTM and CDR2 ANQGSEA come from the germline V gene. This CDR3 comprises 15 residues. This chain's CDR3 is CSVQNPGGSGEKLFF.

The rearrangement uses TRBV11-2 and TRBJ2-3. The CDR3 extends over 15 amino acids. Germline loops: CDR1 SGHAT, CDR2 FQNNGV. CDR3 loop: CASSYSGSSTDTQYF.

The gene calls are TRBV14 and TRBJ2-2. The CDR3 covers 16 residues. The V gene's germline CDR1 is SGHDN and CDR2 FVKESK. CDR3 amino acids: CASSQGPEANTGELFF.

The chain combines TRBV12-3 or TRBV12-4 with TRBJ2-7; absent DNA, TCRdb's TRBD1 call cannot be checked. The CDR3 runs to 13 residues. The CDR3 spells CASSGDRGNEQYF.

This clonotype ranks as medium-sized (0.01 to 0.1%) in terms of frequency. This chain joins TRBV6-2 or TRBV6-3 and TRBJ2-7. This CDR3 has 14 residues. CDR1 and CDR2 from the germline V gene are MNHEY and SVGEGT. CDR3: CASSYEPSAYEQYF.

V is TRBV13 and J is TRBJ1-6. Germline V gene data show CDR1 as PRHDT and CDR2 as FYEKMQ (reference sequence). The CDR3 sequence is 14 residues long. CDR3 amino acids: CASSFDTYNSPLHF.

The rearrangement links TRBV5-1 to TRBJ2-7; with no DNA, the TCRdb D assignment of TRBD2 cannot be verified. The length of the CDR3 is 15 residues. CDR1 and CDR2 (germline): SGHRS, YFSETQ. This CDR3 reads CASSSVLAGAGEQYF. The variable domain in full, with the rest retrieved from reference TRBV5-1 and TRBJ2-7, is KAGVTQTPRYLIKTRGQQVTLSCSPISGHRSVSWYQQTPGQGLQFLFEYFSETQRNKGNFPGRFSGRQFSNSRSEMNVSTLELGDSALYLCASSSVLAGAGEQYFGPGTRLTVT.

The chain is built from TRBV27 and TRBJ2-1; TCRdb designates TRBD1, a call that cannot be tested without DNA. There are 16 residues in the CDR3. The germline CDR1 and CDR2 sequences are MNHEY and SMNVEV (reference sequence). CDR3 loop: CASSPIVSSQGIPQFF.

The gene calls are TRBV7-6 and TRBJ2-1; there is no DNA to check the TCRdb D call of TRBD2. In germline, CDR1 is SGHVS, CDR2 FNYEAQ. The CDR3 has 18 amino acids. The CDR3 spells CASSLKVASGPYYNEQFF.

The chain joins TRBV12-3 or TRBV12-4 to TRBJ1-1. This CDR3 comprises 11 residues. CDR3 residues: CASSGSVEAFF.

The rearrangement links TRBV14 to TRBJ1-1; checking the TCRdb D call of TRBD1 is not possible without DNA. The CDR3 runs to 15 residues. Per the germline V gene, CDR1 is SGHDN and CDR2 is FVKESK. The CDR3 sequence is CASSQYRTGITEAFF. Variable domain in full (rest from reference TRBV14 and TRBJ1-1): EAGVTQFPSHSVIEKGQTVTLRCDPISGHDNLYWYRRVMGKEIKFLLHFVKESKQDESGMPNNRFLAERTGGTYSTLKVQPAELEDSGVYFCASSQYRTGITEAFFGQGTRLTVV.

J is TRBJ2-1 and V is TRBV28; without DNA, the TCRdb call of TRBD2 cannot be checked. The CDR3 is made up of 16 amino acids. The germline V gene has CDR1 MDHEN and CDR2 SYDVKM. CDR3: CASSLIAGDSYNEQFF.